This TCR beta chain was documented in a study of blood T cell repertoires in COVID-19. Across the study: Samples representing acute and convalescent COVID-19 were sourced from the United States, Italy and Spain. T cells, B-cell-depleted T cells, or PBMCs provided the cDNA or gDNA that served as material.

In germline, CDR1 is GTSNPN, CDR2 SVGIG (reference sequence). Trimming stripped 1 base from V and 4 bases from J, with 8 bases between. The CDR3 has 13 residues. This clone appeared a few times. Original handling: Nucleated cell counts were estimated from reference gene primer amplification. Only in-frame clones appear in the TCRdb table, and some are missing; sequencing was by immunoSEQ multiplex PCR. V, J and clone size are taken as reported in that table, and D and trimming were inferred from the DNA itself. The sample holds just over 35,000 clones; roughly 87% are singletons and the top ten take 20% to 25%.

The chain couples TRBV30 to TRBJ2-1; no clear D. Specimen: peripheral blood. The clonotype comes from a man aged 55 to 70 with acute or convalescent COVID-19. The CDR3: CAWSEDLYNEQFF. The CDR3, as DNA: TGTGCCTGGAGTGAAGACTTATACAATGAGCAGTTCTTC.